The T cell receptor beta chain described here comes from a study of identical twins. Notes on this clonotype: A much larger clone differs from this one at a single base, so this may be a read error.

TCRdb redid the calling of the 5' RACE reads with MiXCR, one entry per CDR3 protein. This table holds approximately 680,000 distinct CDR3 sequences, roughly 7.1% found once. The CDR3 length is 14 residues. The V end lost 6 bases, the J end lost 0 bases, and 12 bases lay between the germline ends. The same sample was also studied in work on yellow fever vaccine responses in identical twins.

The sequence derives from a young woman in good health. The sample comprised PBMCs. The chain is built from TRBV12-3 or TRBV12-4 and TRBJ2-7; the D gene is possibly TRBD1 (6 bases). In nucleotides, the CDR3 is TGTGCCAGCAGACAGGGACGGTCCTCCTACGAGCAGTACTTC. This encodes CASRQGRSSYEQYF.